The 22 T cell receptor beta chains given below trace back to one sample, sequenced in a study of early T cells in non-severe SARS-CoV-2 infection. TCRdb used MiXCR to reprocess the 5' RACE reads, holding one entry per CDR3 protein. The top ten clones hold roughly 9.1% of a sample with under 70,000 distinct CDR3 sequences, about 13% of them seen once. The sequenced sample was whole blood. Receptors originate from an adult who was a healthcare worker with PCR-confirmed SARS-CoV-2 infection or an uninfected control (not recorded which).

This clonotype has just a few counts. V and J are TRBV5-4 and TRBJ2-2, with D perhaps matching TRBD1 (5 bases). Germline assignment: CDR1 SGHNT and CDR2 YYREEE (reference sequence). CDR3 length equals 16 residues. V was cut by 0 bases and J by 0 bases, with 9 bases left in between. The CDR3 spells CASSLAAGTNTGELFF. CDR3 nucleotides: TGTGCCAGCAGCTTGGCCGCAGGGACGAACACCGGGGAGCTGTTTTTT. Based on the CDR3 plus reference TRBV5-4 and TRBJ2-2, the full variable domain is ETGVTQSPTHLIKTRGQQVTLRCSSQSGHNTVSWYQQALGQGPQFIFQYYREEENGRGNFPPRFSGLQFPNYSSELNVNALELDDSALYLCASSLAAGTNTGELFFGEGSRLTVL.

This clonotype occurred once. The chain has TRBV5-1 and TRBJ2-1; D may be TRBD2 (6 bases). Germline V gene data show CDR1 as SGHRS and CDR2 as YFSETQ. This CDR3 has 15 amino acids. V lost 2 bases and J lost 2, with 11 bases in between. The CDR3 here is CASSFSGVPYNEQFF. CDR3 nucleotide sequence: TGCGCCAGCAGCTTTAGCGGTGTCCCCTACAATGAGCAGTTCTTC.

In its sample, this clonotype was seen many times. The chain employs TRBV7-9 and TRBJ2-7, with a tentative D call TRBD2 (7 bases). In germline, CDR1 is SEHNR, CDR2 FQNEAQ (reference sequence). This CDR3 is built from 15 residues. V was cut by 4 bases and J by 4 bases, with 17 bases left in between. Here the CDR3 reads CASSSTGGGLYEQYF. The CDR3 region has the DNA TGTGCCAGCAGCTCGACAGGCGGGGGCCTTTACGAGCAGTACTTC.

For the CDR3, the DNA is TGTGCCAGCAGCCTTCTTATGGATACGCAGTATTTT. It codes for CASSLLMDTQYF. The V call is TRBV3-1, the J call TRBJ2-3; D unresolved. The length of the CDR3 is 12 residues. V lost 4 bases and J 6 bases, leaving 8 bases between the germline ends. In germline, CDR1 is LGHDT, CDR2 YNNKEL (reference sequence).

This clonotype was seen ten or more times. The V and J genes are TRBV5-1 and TRBJ2-5, with a tentative D call TRBD1 (5 bases). This CDR3 contains 14 residues. Germline CDR1 SGHRS, CDR2 YFSETQ. Trimming left V 0 bases short and J 4 bases short, with 10 bases between. The CDR3 bases are TGCGCCAGCAGCTTGGAAGGCAGGGTAGAGACCCAGTACTTC. Translation: CASSLEGRVETQYF.

This rearrangement joins TRBV21-1 to TRBJ2-7; TRBD1 reflects the table's D call only, with no check against the DNA. TRBV21-1 corresponds to a pseudogene. The CDR3 has 14 amino acids. The DNA for the CDR3 is TGTGCCAGCAGCAGCCACAGGGGGCACGGTGAGCAGTACTTC. It is translated as CASSSHRGHGEQYF.

The CDR3 DNA follows: TGTGCCAGCAGCTTCTCCGCGGGGCTGGTCTACGAGCAGTACTTC. This translates into CASSFSAGLVYEQYF. V gene TRBV7-9 combines with J gene TRBJ2-7; possible D gene TRBD2, 6 bases. The germline CDR1 and CDR2 sequences are SEHNR and FQNEAQ (reference sequence). The CDR3 runs to 15 residues. Trimming stripped 3 bases from V and 3 bases from J, with 15 bases between.

This clonotype came up many times. The chain has TRBV24-1 and TRBJ2-7; D not certain. CDR1 is KGHDR and CDR2 is SFDVKD in the germline V gene. The V end was cut by 0 bases, the J end by 4 bases, with 6 bases between. The CDR3 is made up of 13 amino acids. The CDR3 is CATSDLNGYEQYF. The CDR3 DNA reads TGTGCCACCAGTGATTTGAACGGATACGAGCAGTACTTC.

The V call is TRBV7-2, the J call TRBJ2-3; D perhaps matches TRBD1 (5 bases). Trimming removed 6 bases from V and 2 bases from J, with 9 bases in between. There are 13 residues in the CDR3. Looked up from germline, CDR1 is SGHTA and CDR2 is FQGNSA. In DNA, the CDR3 is TGTGCCAGCAGAAAGGGGCCCACAGATACGCAGTATTTT. This sequence encodes CASRKGPTDTQYF. The full variable domain, with the rest looked up from reference TRBV7-2 and TRBJ2-3, is GAGVSQSPSNKVTEKGKDVELRCDPISGHTALYWYRQSLGQGLEFLIYFQGNSAPDKSGLPSDRFSAERTGGSVSTLTIQRTQQEDSAVYLCASRKGPTDTQYFGPGTRLTVL.

This clonotype was detected only a few times. The gene calls are TRBV6-2 or TRBV6-3 and TRBJ2-5; no reliable D call. V was trimmed by 6 bases and J by 2 bases, leaving 13 bases between them. The CDR3 covers 14 residues. CDR1 and CDR2 from the germline V gene are MNHEY and SVGEGT. This chain's CDR3 is CASSIDGVQETQYF. The CDR3 DNA sequence: TGTGCCAGCAGCATCGACGGCGTTCAAGAGACCCAGTACTTC.

This clonotype was seen at least ten times. This chain uses TRBV7-2 with TRBJ2-3, with D uncertain. Germline values: CDR1 SGHTA, CDR2 FQGNSA. The CDR3 sequence is 14 residues long. Trimming left V 2 bases short and J 4 bases short, with 10 bases between. The CDR3 region is CASSLSRVADTQYF. Here the CDR3 DNA reads TGTGCCAGCAGCTTATCCCGGGTCGCAGATACGCAGTATTTT.

This clonotype was observed a handful of times. The chain joins TRBV20-1 to TRBJ1-1, with a weak D call TRBD1 (5 bases). Deletions cut 0 bases from V and 3 bases from J, with 11 bases between. Germline V gives CDR1 DFQATT, CDR2 SNEGSKA (reference sequence). This CDR3 comprises 14 residues. In DNA form, the CDR3 reads TGCAGTGCTAGAGATCAGTTGGGGCACACTGAAGCTTTCTTT. The encoded protein is CSARDQLGHTEAFF.

This clonotype was recorded only once. The gene calls are TRBV7-9 and TRBJ2-3; D gene ambiguous. Germline V gives CDR1 SEHNR, CDR2 FQNEAQ (reference sequence). V lost 5 bases and J 4 bases, leaving 4 bases between the germline ends. This CDR3 spans 11 amino acids. In nucleotides, the CDR3 is TGTGCCAGCAGCCAGTCAGATACGCAGTATTTT. The encoded protein is CASSQSDTQYF.

This clonotype showed up many times. V and J are TRBV12-3 or TRBV12-4 and TRBJ2-7; 8 nucleotides agree with TRBD1. This CDR3 is 14 amino acids long. The ends lost 8 bases at V and 1 base at J; junction bases unmatched: 7. CDR3 coding DNA: TGTGCCAGCGGAATCCGGGACAGGTCCTACGAGCAGTACTTC. Its protein is CASGIRDRSYEQYF.

This clonotype was picked up a small number of times. The chain uses TRBV6-2 or TRBV6-3 and TRBJ2-7; 10 bases line up with TRBD2. CDR1 is MNHEY and CDR2 is SVGEGT in the germline V gene. The trim removed 4 bases at V and 0 bases at J, leaving 6 bases unmatched. The CDR3 runs to 16 residues. The CDR3 loop is CASSSGGTSVSYEQYF. For the CDR3, the DNA is TGTGCCAGCAGTTCCGGCGGGACTAGCGTCTCCTACGAGCAGTACTTC.

This clonotype has at least ten counts. This chain uses TRBV5-1 with TRBJ2-7, with D unresolved. Germline CDR1 and CDR2: SGHRS and YFSETQ. The V end was cut by 5 bases, the J end by 4 bases, with 13 bases between. The CDR3 covers 13 residues. CDR3 region: CASSPDPLYEQYF. DNA for the CDR3: TGCGCCAGCAGTCCTGACCCCTTATACGAGCAGTACTTC.

Concerning this clonotype itself: The junction differs from germline at one of its ends, possibly a read error. The chain couples TRBV11-2 to TRBJ2-1, with TRBD2 matching 7 bases. Germline lookup yields CDR1 SGHAT and CDR2 FQNNGV. This CDR3 region has 13 residues. The CDR3 loop reads CASTRWERGEPFF. The CDR3 coding sequence is TGTGCCAGCACCCGCTGGGAGCGGGGCGAGCCGTTCTTC.

This clonotype was observed many times. The genes are TRBV7-9 and TRBJ1-2; the D is unclear. V was shortened by 1 base and J by 5 bases, with 8 bases between the two germline ends. The CDR3 is 13 amino acids. Per germline, CDR1 SEHNR and CDR2 FQNEAQ (reference sequence). The CDR3 protein is CASSLDHQYGYTF. The CDR3 DNA sequence: TGTGCCAGCAGCTTAGACCACCAGTATGGCTACACCTTC.

This clonotype was seen a handful of times. The V call is TRBV10-1, the J call TRBJ2-3; D not certain. The germline V gene encodes CDR1 WNHNN and CDR2 SYGVQD (reference sequence). Trimming shortened V by 4 bases and J by 6 bases, and 8 bases separated the two germline ends. The CDR3 consists of 12 residues. For the CDR3, the DNA is TGCGCCAGCAGTGGCCCCAGCGATACGCAGTATTTT. Amino acid sequence: CASSGPSDTQYF.

This clonotype was seen repeatedly, ten times or more. The chain links TRBV7-3 to TRBJ1-3; the D is unclear. The CDR3 spans 14 residues. Trimming removed 5 bases from V and 1 base from J, with 9 bases in between. Germline V CDR1 and CDR2: SGHTA, FQGTGA. Written as DNA, the CDR3 is TGTGCCAGCAGCCCGGGCGGTTCTGGAAACACCATATATTTT. It translates to CASSPGGSGNTIYF.

The chain has TRBV12-3 or TRBV12-4 and TRBJ2-5, with 9 nucleotides matching TRBD1. The CDR3 has 16 amino acids. J was trimmed by 9 bases and V by 5 bases; bases with no gene match: 16. CDR3 loop: CASSHIRDRVHLAQYF. The CDR3 DNA is TGTGCCAGCAGTCACATCCGGGACAGGGTCCATTTGGCCCAGTACTTC.

This clonotype has just a few counts. CDR3 nucleotide sequence: TGTGCCAGCAGCTTGACGGACAGGAGTTACGAGCAGTACTTC. Amino acids: CASSLTDRSYEQYF. This sequence joins TRBV5-7 and TRBJ2-7; 7 bases match TRBD1. TRBV5-7 is marked as an open reading frame, function uncertain. V lost 1 base to trimming and J lost 4 bases; unmatched junction nucleotides: 5. The CDR3 spans 14 residues.